Presented here are 31 T cell receptor beta chains from one specimen sequenced in a study of blood T cell repertoires in COVID-19 (TCRdb year 2020). The receptor library was made with the immunoSEQ multiplex PCR assay. Entries here come from immuneACCESS through TCRdb and include only in-frame sequences with V and J called. Some clones fail to appear in such tables; in the studies checked, an unresolved V gene covers under half of the shortfall, and the cause of the remainder is unknown. For this sample the table gives a few hundred thousand clones, of which about 80% were detected only once. Clones ranked in the top ten supply 15% to 18% of the sample. Source material: peripheral blood. The receptors stem from a person between 65 and 79 years old with COVID-19, enrolled during active disease.

The V call is TRBV5-1, the J call TRBJ2-6; 7 bases are a match to TRBD1. Trimming at V came to 0 bases and at J to 2 bases, leaving 2 bases not matched to a gene. The CDR3 covers 16 residues. The V gene's germline CDR1 is SGHRS and CDR2 YFSETQ. CDR3 amino acids: CASSLARGPGANVLTF. In DNA form, the CDR3 reads TGCGCCAGCAGCTTGGCGAGGGGGCCTGGGGCCAACGTCCTGACTTTC.

CDR3 nucleotide sequence: TGTGCCAGCACCGGACAGGGTCTTTCCTATCAGCCCCAGCATTTT. Protein sequence: CASTGQGLSYQPQHF. This chain joins TRBV6-5 and TRBJ1-5, with 8 positions matching TRBD1. Germline V gives CDR1 MNHEY, CDR2 SVGAGI. V dropped 7 bases and J dropped 5; count of bases not matched to a gene: 10. The CDR3 covers 15 residues.

V and J are TRBV28 and TRBJ2-2; 9 nucleotides align to TRBD1. The germline gives CDR1 MDHEN, CDR2 SYDVKM. This CDR3 is built from 15 residues. Trimming cost V 4 bases and J 4 bases; bases outside gene matches: 4. CDR3 DNA: TGTGCCAGCAGTTCGGGACAGGGTTTCACCGGGGAGCTGTTTTTT. Protein product: CASSSGQGFTGELFF.

This clone came up once. The chain couples TRBV28 to TRBJ1-6, with a weak D call TRBD1 (5 bases). CDR3 length equals 14 residues. Trimming stripped 3 bases from V and 8 bases from J, with 11 bases between. CDR1 is MDHEN and CDR2 is SYDVKM in the germline V gene. In DNA, the CDR3 is TGTGCCAGCAGTTTCCCAGGGATGGATTCACCCCTCCACTTT. Translated, it gives CASSFPGMDSPLHF. The whole variable domain, remainder taken from reference TRBV28 and TRBJ1-6, is DVKVTQSSRYLVKRTGEKVFLECVQDMDHENMFWYRQDPGLGLRLIYFSYDVKMKEKGDIPEGYSVSREKKERFSLILESASTNQTSMYLCASSFPGMDSPLHFGNGTRLTVT.

V and J are TRBV7-2 and TRBJ2-7; 11 bases fit TRBD2. Germline trimming cut 7 bases from V and 2 bases from J; bases unmatched to any gene: 7. The CDR3 covers 15 residues. CDR1 and CDR2 (germline): SGHTA, FQGNSA. CDR3 residues: CASKVGLADPYEQYF. The CDR3 bases are TGTGCCAGCAAGGTGGGACTAGCGGACCCCTACGAGCAGTACTTC. The variable domain in full, with the rest retrieved from reference TRBV7-2 and TRBJ2-7, is GAGVSQSPSNKVTEKGKDVELRCDPISGHTALYWYRQSLGQGLEFLIYFQGNSAPDKSGLPSDRFSAERTGGSVSTLTIQRTQQEDSAVYLCASKVGLADPYEQYFGPGTRLTVT.

The chain couples TRBV5-1 to TRBJ2-3, with D maybe TRBD1 (7 bases). The germline gives CDR1 SGHRS, CDR2 YFSETQ. V shed 0 bases and J shed 1 base, with 15 bases lying between them. CDR3 length: 17 residues. The CDR3 is CASSLEGRGDGTDTQYF. The CDR3 region has the DNA TGCGCCAGCAGCTTGGAGGGCAGGGGGGACGGCACAGATACGCAGTATTTT.

The chain links TRBV7-9 to TRBJ2-3; a possible D gene is TRBD1 (6 bases). V lost 4 bases and J lost 2, with 10 bases in between. The germline gives CDR1 SEHNR, CDR2 FQNEAQ (reference sequence). The CDR3 is 14 residues long. The DNA of the CDR3 is TGTGCCAGCAGCTCTTGGACAGTCACAGATACGCAGTATTTT. Its protein is CASSSWTVTDTQYF.

The chain links TRBV12-3 or TRBV12-4 to TRBJ2-1; D is uncertain. CDR3 length: 11 amino acids. The V end lost 6 bases, the J end lost 8 bases, and 8 bases lay between the germline ends. Here the CDR3 DNA reads TGTGCCAGCAGACTTAGTGATGAGCAGTTCTTC. This encodes CASRLSDEQFF.

V and J are TRBV29-1 and TRBJ2-7; TRBD1 agrees at 8 bases. This CDR3 has 16 residues. Germline loops: CDR1 SQVTM, CDR2 ANQGSEA. Unmatched junction bases numbered 15, after V lost 3 bases and J lost 5 bases. The CDR3 region has the DNA TGCAGCGTTGAGTCCCCACCGGGACAGGAAATGCACGAGCAGTACTTC. It yields the protein CSVESPPGQEMHEQYF.

Only a few counts were recorded for this clone. This chain links TRBV21-1 with TRBJ2-7; the DNA was not used to check the table's D call, TRBD1. TRBV21-1 is a recognized pseudogene. The CDR3 contains 14 residues. CDR3 protein: CASKVAPRFYEQYF. The CDR3 DNA reads TGTGCCAGCAAGGTGGCACCCAGGTTCTACGAGCAGTACTTC.

This clone was recorded many times. The chain is built from TRBV5-1 and TRBJ2-7; D unresolved. V was shortened by 4 bases and J by 0 bases, with 17 bases between the two germline ends. The CDR3 loop spans 16 amino acids. CDR1 and CDR2 (germline): SGHRS, YFSETQ. The CDR3 loop reads CASSVLSGDISYEQYF. The CDR3, as DNA: TGCGCCAGCAGCGTCCTATCCGGCGACATCTCCTACGAGCAGTACTTC. Together with reference TRBV5-1 and TRBJ2-7, the CDR3 gives the full variable domain: KAGVTQTPRYLIKTRGQQVTLSCSPISGHRSVSWYQQTPGQGLQFLFEYFSETQRNKGNFPGRFSGRQFSNSRSEMNVSTLELGDSALYLCASSVLSGDISYEQYFGPGTRLTVT.

The rearrangement joins TRBV3-1 (or the pseudogene TRBV3-2) to TRBJ2-7; a weak D match, TRBD2 (6 bases). V was pared by 4 bases and J by 0 bases, with 13 bases between. Germline V gene lookup returns CDR1 LGHDT and CDR2 YNNKEL (reference sequence). The CDR3 has 15 amino acids. The CDR3 nucleotides read TGTGCCAGCAGCCCCCGGGACTCTTGCTCCTACGAGCAGTACTTC. It translates to CASSPRDSCSYEQYF.

This clone came up once. The V call is TRBV13, the J call TRBJ1-2; D may be TRBD1 (5 bases). The germline V gene encodes CDR1 PRHDT and CDR2 FYEKMQ (reference sequence). Trimming removed 4 bases at V and 6 bases at J, with 24 bases between. There are 17 residues in the CDR3. CDR3 nucleotides: TGTGCCAGCAGCTCCGTCCTACAGGCAACAGGCCGGGATGGCTACACCTTC. Encoded protein: CASSSVLQATGRDGYTF.

The chain links TRBV6-4 to TRBJ1-5; no clear D. Germline V CDR1 and CDR2: MRHNA, SNTAGT. Trimming removed 6 bases at V and 7 bases at J, with 25 bases between. The CDR3 is 17 amino acids. The CDR3 loop is CASSEEPVGQLGQPQHF. The CDR3 DNA reads as TGTGCCAGCAGCGAAGAGCCCGTGGGTCAACTAGGACAGCCCCAGCATTTT.

This chain uses TRBV30 with TRBJ2-3, with TRBD2 matching over 9 bases. The trim removed 2 bases at V and 2 bases at J, leaving 5 bases unmatched. Germline CDR1 reads GTSNPN; CDR2 reads SVGIG (reference sequence). CDR3 length equals 15 residues. The CDR3 protein is CAWSILAGTTDTQYF. As DNA, the CDR3 is TGTGCCTGGAGTATCCTAGCGGGAACCACAGATACGCAGTATTTT.

This sequence joins TRBV12-3 or TRBV12-4 and TRBJ2-3; D not certain. This CDR3 comprises 13 residues. V gave up 5 bases and J gave up 3 bases, with 9 bases separating them. CDR3 protein: CASSERITDTQYF. The CDR3 coding sequence is TGTGCCAGCAGTGAGAGGATTACAGATACGCAGTATTTT.

The gene calls are TRBV5-1 and TRBJ2-7; 9 bases map to TRBD2. CDR1 and CDR2 (germline): SGHRS, YFSETQ. The trim removed 5 bases at V and 2 bases at J, leaving 2 bases unmatched. This CDR3 region has 13 residues. The CDR3 is CASSSGGPYEQYF. For the CDR3, the DNA is TGCGCCAGCAGTAGCGGGGGTCCCTACGAGCAGTACTTC.

CDR3 in amino acids: CASSLIQNTGELFF. The CDR3 nucleotides are TGTGCCAGCAGCTTAATTCAGAACACCGGGGAGCTGTTTTTT. This chain links TRBV11-2 with TRBJ2-2; D ambiguous. The germline V gene has CDR1 SGHAT and CDR2 FQNNGV. The CDR3 runs 14 residues. Trimming cost V 2 bases and J 1 base, with 5 bases left between them. The full variable domain, rest sourced from reference TRBV11-2 and TRBJ2-2, is EAGVAQSPRYKIIEKRQSVAFWCNPISGHATLYWYQQILGQGPKLLIQFQNNGVVDDSQLPKDRFSAERLKGVDSTLKIQPAKLEDSAVYLCASSLIQNTGELFFGEGSRLTVL.

Here the CDR3 reads CASTPFGASGTYEQYF. The CDR3 DNA is TGTGCCAGTACCCCTTTCGGGGCTAGCGGTACCTACGAGCAGTACTTC. The rearrangement links TRBV19 to TRBJ2-7; 7 nucleotides agree with TRBD2. The J segment lost 2 bases and the V segment lost 7 bases, leaving 14 bases of the junction unmatched. The CDR3 spans 16 residues. Germline V gene data show CDR1 as LNHDA and CDR2 as SQIVND (reference sequence).

The chain is built from TRBV15 and TRBJ1-1; 7 bases are shared with TRBD1. V lost 0 bases, J lost 2 bases, and 18 bases stayed unmatched. Germline V lookup: CDR1 LNHNV, CDR2 YYDKDF (reference sequence). This CDR3 contains 20 residues. The CDR3, as DNA: TGTGCCACCAGCAGAGATCGCGGGAGGGGGCGTCTAAATCGAAACACTGAAGCTTTCTTT. This translates into CATSRDRGRGRLNRNTEAFF.

The gene calls are TRBV30 and TRBJ1-1; the D gene is possibly TRBD1 (6 bases). The V gene lost 2 bases and the J gene lost 1 base, with 32 bases spanning the gap. This CDR3 contains 21 residues. Germline V gene lookup returns CDR1 GTSNPN and CDR2 SVGIG (reference sequence). CDR3 sequence: CAWSTRSKATGTQYQNTEAFF. CDR3 DNA: TGTGCCTGGAGTACCCGATCAAAGGCCACCGGGACACAATATCAGAACACTGAAGCTTTCTTT. The complete variable domain, with remaining parts taken from reference TRBV30 and TRBJ1-1, reads SQTIHQWPATLVQPVGSPLSLECTVEGTSNPNLYWYRQAAGRGLQLLFYSVGIGQISSEVPQNLSASRPQDRQFILSSKKLLLSDSGFYLCAWSTRSKATGTQYQNTEAFFGQGTRLTVV.

The J gene is TRBJ1-1, the V gene TRBV6-5; D is unclear. CDR1 is MNHEY, CDR2 SVGAGI, per germline. Trimming removed 8 bases at V and 4 bases at J, with 5 bases between. CDR3 length: 10 residues. CDR3: CASGSTEAFF. For the CDR3, the DNA is TGTGCCAGCGGGAGCACTGAAGCTTTCTTT.

The chain joins TRBV27 to TRBJ1-1; D remains ambiguous. Trimming cost V 5 bases and J 3 bases, with 19 bases left between them. Germline CDR1 and CDR2: MNHEY and SMNVEV (reference sequence). CDR3 length: 16 residues. The CDR3 loop is CASSPRTLSGDTEAFF. CDR3 in DNA: TGTGCCAGCAGTCCCCGGACCCTCAGCGGGGACACTGAAGCTTTCTTT.

The V call is TRBV6-4, the J call TRBJ2-3, with 7 positions matching TRBD2. Germline lookup yields CDR1 MRHNA and CDR2 SNTAGT. V lost 5 bases to trimming and J lost 6 bases; unmatched junction nucleotides: 8. This CDR3 has 14 amino acids. CDR3 region: CASSWGGGMDTQYF. The CDR3 DNA reads as TGTGCCAGCAGTTGGGGGGGAGGAATGGATACGCAGTATTTT.

This clone was picked up a small number of times. The chain recombines TRBV21-1 with TRBJ2-3; the D call TRBD2 from the table was never checked on the DNA. TRBV21-1 is a documented pseudogene. The CDR3 contains 16 residues. In DNA, the CDR3 is TGTGCCAGCAATGCGGCTAGCGGAGCTAGCACAGATACGCAGTATTTT. It codes for CASNAASGASTDTQYF.

The CDR3 sequence is CASSAPLGGEAYEQYF. CDR3 nucleotide sequence: TGTGCCAGCAGCGCCCCCCTTGGCGGAGAAGCCTACGAGCAGTACTTC. The rearrangement joins TRBV7-8 to TRBJ2-7; D is uncertain. CDR1 and CDR2 from the germline V gene are SGHVS and FQNEAQ. The CDR3 contains 16 residues. Trimming took 5 bases from V and 2 from J, leaving 19 bases between them.

The chain links TRBV4-3 to TRBJ2-1; D is unclear. V was cut by 1 base and J by 7 bases, with 8 bases left in between. Germline loops: CDR1 LGHNA, CDR2 YSLEER. This CDR3 spans 13 amino acids. This chain's CDR3 is CASSQVVGNEQFF. CDR3 in DNA: TGCGCCAGCAGCCAAGTTGTCGGGAATGAGCAGTTCTTC.

The gene calls are TRBV6-5 and TRBJ1-1, with D perhaps TRBD1 (6 bases). This CDR3 has 13 residues. Germline V lookup: CDR1 MNHEY, CDR2 SVGAGI. V shed 5 bases and J shed 0 bases, with 7 bases lying between them. The CDR3 protein is CASSQGMNTEAFF. CDR3 sequence (DNA): TGTGCCAGCAGTCAGGGGATGAACACTGAAGCTTTCTTT.

The chain employs TRBV6-6 and TRBJ2-1; perhaps TRBD2 as D (5 bases). The V and J ends lost 6 bases and 0 bases respectively, with 6 bases between them. This CDR3 is built from 13 residues. Germline V gene sequence: CDR1 MNHNY, CDR2 SVGAGI (reference sequence). CDR3 amino acids: CASSTSSYNEQFF. Here the CDR3 DNA reads TGTGCCAGCAGCACTAGCTCCTACAATGAGCAGTTCTTC.

The rearrangement links TRBV2 to TRBJ2-7; D perhaps matches TRBD2 (5 bases). The germline V gene has CDR1 SNHLY and CDR2 FYNNEI. Trimming cost V 2 bases and J 10 bases, with 21 bases left between them. The CDR3 is made up of 15 amino acids. CDR3 protein: CASSERNTAEGSQYF. The CDR3 DNA reads as TGTGCCAGCAGTGAAAGGAACACAGCGGAAGGTTCTCAGTACTTC.

This clone has just a few counts. The chain links TRBV6-5 to TRBJ1-6, with a tentative D call TRBD1 (6 bases). This CDR3 has 14 amino acids. Per germline, CDR1 MNHEY and CDR2 SVGAGI. V shed 6 bases and J shed 8 bases, with 14 bases lying between them. The CDR3 DNA is TGTGCCAGCAGCGCCGCGCCAGGGGATTCACCCCTCCACTTT. Translation gives CASSAAPGDSPLHF.